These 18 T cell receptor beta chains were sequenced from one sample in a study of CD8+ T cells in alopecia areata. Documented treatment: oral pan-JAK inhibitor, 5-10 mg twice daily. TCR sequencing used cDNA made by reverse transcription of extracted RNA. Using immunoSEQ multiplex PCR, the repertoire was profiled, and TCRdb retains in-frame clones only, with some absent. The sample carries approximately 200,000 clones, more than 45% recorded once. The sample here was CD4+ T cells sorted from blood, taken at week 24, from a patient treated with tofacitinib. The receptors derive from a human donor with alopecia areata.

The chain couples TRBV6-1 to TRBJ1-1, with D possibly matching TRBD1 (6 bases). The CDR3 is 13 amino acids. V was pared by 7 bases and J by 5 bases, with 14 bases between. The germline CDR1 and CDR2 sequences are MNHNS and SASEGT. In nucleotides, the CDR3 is TGTGCCAGCACAGAACAGGGTTGGACTGAAGCTTTCTTT. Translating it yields CASTEQGWTEAFF.

CDR3 nucleotides: TGTGCCAGCAGCTTACTTTCCTCAGGCGACACTGAAGCTTTCTTT. It codes for CASSLLSSGDTEAFF. The J gene is TRBJ1-1, the V gene TRBV7-8; no reliable D call. Per the germline V gene, CDR1 is SGHVS and CDR2 is FQNEAQ. V was trimmed by 2 bases and J by 3 bases, leaving 13 bases between them. The CDR3 sequence is 15 residues long.

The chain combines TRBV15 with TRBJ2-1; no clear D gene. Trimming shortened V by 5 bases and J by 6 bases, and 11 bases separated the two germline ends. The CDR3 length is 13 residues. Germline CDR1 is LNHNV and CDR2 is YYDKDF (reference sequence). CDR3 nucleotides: TGTGCCACCAGCTCGGCGGTGGGCAATGAGCAGTTCTTC. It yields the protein CATSSAVGNEQFF. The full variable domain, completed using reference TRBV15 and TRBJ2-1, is DAMVIQNPRYQVTQFGKPVTLSCSQTLNHNVMYWYQQKSSQAPKLLFHYYDKDFNNEADTPDNFQSRRPNTSFCFLDIRSPGLGDTAMYLCATSSAVGNEQFFGPGTRLTVL.

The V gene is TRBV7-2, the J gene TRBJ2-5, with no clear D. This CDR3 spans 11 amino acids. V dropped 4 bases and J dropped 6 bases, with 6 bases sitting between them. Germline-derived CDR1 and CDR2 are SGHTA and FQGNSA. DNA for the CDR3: TGTGCCAGCAGCTCCGTGAAGACCCAGTACTTC. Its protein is CASSSVKTQYF.

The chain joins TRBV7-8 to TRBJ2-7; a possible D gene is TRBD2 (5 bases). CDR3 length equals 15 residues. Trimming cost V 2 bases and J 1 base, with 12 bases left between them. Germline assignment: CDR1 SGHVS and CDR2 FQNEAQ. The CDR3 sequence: CASSLSGISSYEQYF. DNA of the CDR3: TGTGCCAGCAGCTTATCCGGGATTTCGTCCTACGAGCAGTACTTC. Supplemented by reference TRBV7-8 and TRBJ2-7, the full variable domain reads GAGVSQSPRYKVAKRGQDVALRCDPISGHVSLFWYQQALGQGPEFLTYFQNEAQLDKSGLPSDRFFAERPEGSVSTLKIQRTQQEDSAVYLCASSLSGISSYEQYFGPGTRLTVT.

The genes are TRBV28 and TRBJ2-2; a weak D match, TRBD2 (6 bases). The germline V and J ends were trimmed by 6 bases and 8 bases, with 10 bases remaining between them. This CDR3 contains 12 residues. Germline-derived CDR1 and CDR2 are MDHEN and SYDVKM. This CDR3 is CASRRGGGELFF. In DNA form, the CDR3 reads TGTGCCAGCAGACGTGGAGGGGGGGAGCTGTTTTTT.

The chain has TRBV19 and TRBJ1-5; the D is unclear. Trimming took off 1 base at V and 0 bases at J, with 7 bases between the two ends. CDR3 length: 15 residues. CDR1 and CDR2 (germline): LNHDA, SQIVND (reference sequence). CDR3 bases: TGTGCCAGTAGTATAGTGTGGGGTAGCAATCAGCCCCAGCATTTT. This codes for CASSIVWGSNQPQHF.

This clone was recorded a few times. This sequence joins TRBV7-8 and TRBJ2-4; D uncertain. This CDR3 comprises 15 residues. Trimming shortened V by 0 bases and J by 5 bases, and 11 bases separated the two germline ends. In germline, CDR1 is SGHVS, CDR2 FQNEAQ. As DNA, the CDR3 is TGTGCCAGCAGCTTAGCCGGCCACCCAGAAAACATTCAGTACTTC. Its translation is CASSLAGHPENIQYF.

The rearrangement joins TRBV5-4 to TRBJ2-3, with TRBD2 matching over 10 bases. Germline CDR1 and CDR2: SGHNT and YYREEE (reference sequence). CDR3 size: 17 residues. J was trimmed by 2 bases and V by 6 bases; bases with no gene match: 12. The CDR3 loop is CASTPIAGGTLTDTQYF. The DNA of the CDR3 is TGTGCCAGCACCCCTATAGCGGGGGGAACACTCACAGATACGCAGTATTTT.

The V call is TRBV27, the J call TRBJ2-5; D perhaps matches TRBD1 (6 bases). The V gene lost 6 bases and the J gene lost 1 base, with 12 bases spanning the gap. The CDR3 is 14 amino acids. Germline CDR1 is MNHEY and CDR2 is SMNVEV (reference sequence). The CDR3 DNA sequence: TGTGCCAGCAGCAGTACAGGGTTCCAAGAGACCCAGTACTTC. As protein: CASSSTGFQETQYF.

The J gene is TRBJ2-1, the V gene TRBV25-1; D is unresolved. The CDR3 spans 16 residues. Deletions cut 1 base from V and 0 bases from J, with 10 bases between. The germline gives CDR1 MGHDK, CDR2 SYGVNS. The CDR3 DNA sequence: TGTGCCAGCAGTGAATCTCAGGCCCTCTCCTACAATGAGCAGTTCTTC. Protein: CASSESQALSYNEQFF. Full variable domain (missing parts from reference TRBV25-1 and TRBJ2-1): EADIYQTPRYLVIGTGKKITLECSQTMGHDKMYWYQQDPGMELHLIHYSYGVNSTEKGDLSSESTVSRIRTEHFPLTLESARPSHTSQYLCASSESQALSYNEQFFGPGTRLTVL.

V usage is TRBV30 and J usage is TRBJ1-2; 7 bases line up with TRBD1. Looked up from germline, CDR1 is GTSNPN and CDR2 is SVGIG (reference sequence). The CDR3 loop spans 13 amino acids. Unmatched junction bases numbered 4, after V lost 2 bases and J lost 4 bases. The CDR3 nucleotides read TGTGCCTGGAGTACCAACAGGGGCTATGGCTACACCTTC. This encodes CAWSTNRGYGYTF.

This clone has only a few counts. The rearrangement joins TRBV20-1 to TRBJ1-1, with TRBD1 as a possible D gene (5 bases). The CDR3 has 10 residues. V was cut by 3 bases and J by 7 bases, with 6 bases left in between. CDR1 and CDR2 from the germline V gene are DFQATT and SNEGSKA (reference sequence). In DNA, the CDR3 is TGCAGTGCTAGGACAGATGAAGCTTTCTTT. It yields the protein CSARTDEAFF.

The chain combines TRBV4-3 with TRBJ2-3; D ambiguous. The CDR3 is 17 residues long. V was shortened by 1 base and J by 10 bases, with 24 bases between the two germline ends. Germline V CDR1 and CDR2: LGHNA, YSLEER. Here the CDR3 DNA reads TGCGCCAGCAGCCAAGCGACTTCTTTATTAGGGCCTGATCCGCAGTATTTT. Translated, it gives CASSQATSLLGPDPQYF.

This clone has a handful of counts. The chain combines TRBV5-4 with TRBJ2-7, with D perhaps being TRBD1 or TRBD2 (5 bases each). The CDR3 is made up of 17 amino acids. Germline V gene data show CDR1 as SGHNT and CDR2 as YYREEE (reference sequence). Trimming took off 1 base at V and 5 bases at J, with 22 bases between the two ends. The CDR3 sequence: CASSLPRPGTLEHEQYF. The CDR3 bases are TGTGCCAGCAGCTTGCCCCGCCCGGGGACCCTGGAGCACGAGCAGTACTTC.

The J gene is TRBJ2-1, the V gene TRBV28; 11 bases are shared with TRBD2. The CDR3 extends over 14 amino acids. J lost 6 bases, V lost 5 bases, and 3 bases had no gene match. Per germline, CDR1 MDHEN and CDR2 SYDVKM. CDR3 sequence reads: CASSRLAGSNEQFF. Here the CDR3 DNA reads TGTGCCAGCAGTCGACTAGCGGGAAGCAATGAGCAGTTCTTC.

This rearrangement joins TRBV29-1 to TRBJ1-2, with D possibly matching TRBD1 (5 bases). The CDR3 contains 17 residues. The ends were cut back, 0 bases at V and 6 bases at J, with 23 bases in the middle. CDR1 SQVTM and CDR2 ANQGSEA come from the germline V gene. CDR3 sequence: CSVEERDAEVRYDGYTF. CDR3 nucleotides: TGCAGCGTTGAAGAGAGGGACGCGGAAGTTCGATATGATGGCTACACCTTC.

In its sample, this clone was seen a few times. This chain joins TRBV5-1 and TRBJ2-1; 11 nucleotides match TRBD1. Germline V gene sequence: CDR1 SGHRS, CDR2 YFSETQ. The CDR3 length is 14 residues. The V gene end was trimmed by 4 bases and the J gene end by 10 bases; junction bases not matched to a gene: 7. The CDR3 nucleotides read TGCGCCAGCAGCACTTGGACAGGGGGCCAAGAGCAGTTCTTC. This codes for CASSTWTGGQEQFF.